The rows below give T cell receptor beta chains drawn from one sample of a study of blood T cell repertoires in COVID-19. Sequenced by immunoSEQ multiplex PCR; TCRdb stores in-frame clones only, minus some. The data hold 55,000 to 75,000 clones, with about 86% observed a single time. Input material: peripheral blood. These receptors originate from a man older than 75 with COVID-19, enrolled during active disease. The CDR3 runs from the conserved cysteine through the conserved F or W. A D gene is named only where the DNA matches it firmly. Part of the rows lack a size; the others show once, few, many or a class for expanded clones.

V gene,CDR3 length,D gene,clone size,J gene,CDR3 DNA,CDR3 protein
TRBV5-4,17,TRBD2,.,TRBJ2-1,TGTGCCAGCAGCTTGGCCGGGGCTAGCGGGGGGCACAATGAGCAGTTCTTC,CASSLAGASGGHNEQFF
TRBV27,16,TRBD1,.,TRBJ2-1,TGTGCCAGCAGTTTCCGGGACAGGGGGCTCCACAATGAGCAGTTCTTC,CASSFRDRGLHNEQFF
TRBV20-1,13,.,few,TRBJ1-1,TGCAGTGCTAGTGTGGCGGTGAACACTGAAGCTTTCTTT,CSASVAVNTEAFF
TRBV4-1,17,TRBD1,once,TRBJ1-2,TGCGCCAGCAGCCAACCCCGGACAGGGAGGTCTTTGCATGGCTACACCTTC,CASSQPRTGRSLHGYTF
TRBV24-1,15,TRBD2,.,TRBJ2-2,TGTGCCACCAGTAGGCTAGCGGGAGGAACCGGGGAGCTGTTTTTT,CATSRLAGGTGELFF
TRBV5-1,14,TRBD1,.,TRBJ2-2,TGCGCCAGCAGCTCGGGACAGGTCACCGGGGAGCTGTTTTTT,CASSSGQVTGELFF
TRBV7-9,15,TRBD1,.,TRBJ1-6,TGTGCCAGCAGCTTATCGAGACAGGGAGGTTCACCCCTCCACTTT,CASSLSRQGGSPLHF
TRBV25-1,14,.,.,TRBJ1-4,TGTGCCAGCAGTGATCAGATGATAAATGAAAAACTGTTTTTT,CASSDQMINEKLFF
TRBV6-4,14,.,.,TRBJ2-3,TGTGCCAGCAGTGACGGGGGCGGCGCAGATACGCAGTATTTT,CASSDGGGADTQYF
TRBV10-1,13,.,once,TRBJ1-2,TGCGCCAGCAGTGAGTCGGGCCATCATGGCTACACCTTC,CASSESGHHGYTF
TRBV7-2,13,TRBD2,.,TRBJ2-5,TGTGCCAGCAGGCGGGGGGGCCAGGAGACCCAGTACTTC,CASRRGGQETQYF
TRBV27,16,.,.,TRBJ2-5,TGTGCCAGCAGGAGGGCCGGTAACGGCCACCAAGAGACCCAGTACTTC,CASRRAGNGHQETQYF
TRBV14,16,TRBD2,once,TRBJ2-1,TGTGCCAGCAGCCTCCGGACTAGCGGGGGGAACAATGAGCAGTTCTTC,CASSLRTSGGNNEQFF